This T cell receptor (beta chain) was obtained from a study of T cell changes during pregnancy in multiple sclerosis. Only in-frame clones appear in the TCRdb table, and some are missing; sequencing was by immunoSEQ multiplex PCR. The sample contains 30,000 to 50,000 clones, about nine tenths of which appear only once. The CDR3 consists of 15 residues. The germline gives CDR1 LGHNA, CDR2 YNFKEQ. Trimming shortened V by 4 bases and J by 5 bases, and 15 bases separated the two germline ends. The receptor was isolated from a female donor in good health, enrolled as a control in a pregnancy study. This specimen consisted of CD4+ T cells from peripheral blood mononuclear cells, obtained in the first trimester of pregnancy. The chain is built from TRBV4-2 and TRBJ2-1, with D possibly being TRBD1 (5 bases). The CDR3 region is CASSPVQGSDNEQFF. For the CDR3, the DNA is TGTGCCAGCAGCCCCGTTCAGGGTTCTGACAATGAGCAGTTCTTC.